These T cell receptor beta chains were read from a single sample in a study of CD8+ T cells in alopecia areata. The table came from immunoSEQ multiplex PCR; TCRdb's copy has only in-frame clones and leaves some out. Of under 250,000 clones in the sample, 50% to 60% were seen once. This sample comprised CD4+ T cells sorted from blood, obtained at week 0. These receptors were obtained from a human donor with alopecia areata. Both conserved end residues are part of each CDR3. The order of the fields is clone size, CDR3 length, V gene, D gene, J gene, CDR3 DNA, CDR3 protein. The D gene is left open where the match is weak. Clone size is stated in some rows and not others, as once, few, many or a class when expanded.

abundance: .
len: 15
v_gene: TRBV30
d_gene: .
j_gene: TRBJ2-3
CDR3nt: TGTGCCTGGGTAGAGGGTTCCTCATTCACAGATACGCAGTATTTT
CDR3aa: CAWVEGSSFTDTQYF

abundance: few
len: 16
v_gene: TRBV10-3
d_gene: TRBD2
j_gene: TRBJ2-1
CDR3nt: TGTGCCATCGGCGAGACTAGCTCCAGCTCCTACAATGAGCAGTTCTTC
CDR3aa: CAIGETSSSSYNEQFF

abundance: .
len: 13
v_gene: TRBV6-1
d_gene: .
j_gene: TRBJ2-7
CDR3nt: TGTGCCTCACAAGCGTCACAGGTTTACGAGCAGTACTTC
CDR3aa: CASQASQVYEQYF

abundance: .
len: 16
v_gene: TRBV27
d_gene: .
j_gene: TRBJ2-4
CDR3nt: TGTGCCAGCAGTTCGCCCCGGGACCCTCGGGGGAGCATTCAGTACTTC
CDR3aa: CASSSPRDPRGSIQYF

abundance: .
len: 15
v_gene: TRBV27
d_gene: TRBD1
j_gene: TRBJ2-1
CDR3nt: TGTGCCAGCAAACCGAGACAGGGGGTCTACAATGAGCAGTTCTTC
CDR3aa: CASKPRQGVYNEQFF

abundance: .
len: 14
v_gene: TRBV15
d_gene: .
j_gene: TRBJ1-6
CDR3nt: TGTGCCACCAGCAGAGATAACAGTAATTCACCCCTCCACTTT
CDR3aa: CATSRDNSNSPLHF

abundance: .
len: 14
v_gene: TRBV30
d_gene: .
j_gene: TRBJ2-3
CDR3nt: TGTGCCTGGAGTGTGGGGCAGCCACAGGATACGCAGTATTTT
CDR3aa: CAWSVGQPQDTQYF

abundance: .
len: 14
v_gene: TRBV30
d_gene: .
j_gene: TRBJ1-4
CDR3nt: TGTGCCTGGAGCCTACAGGGCACGAATGAAAAACTGTTTTTT
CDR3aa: CAWSLQGTNEKLFF

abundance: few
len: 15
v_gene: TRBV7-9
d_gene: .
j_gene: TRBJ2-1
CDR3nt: TGTGCCAGCAGCCGGTTCCGGGGGAGATACAATGAGCAGTTCTTC
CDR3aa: CASSRFRGRYNEQFF

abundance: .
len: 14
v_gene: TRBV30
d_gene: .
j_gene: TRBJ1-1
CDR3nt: TGTGCCTGCAAAAAGGGGGGAAGGGACACTGAAGCTTTCTTT
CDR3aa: CACKKGGRDTEAFF

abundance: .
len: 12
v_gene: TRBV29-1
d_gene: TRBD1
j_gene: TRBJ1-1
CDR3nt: TGCAGCGTTAGACAGGGGAACACTGAAGCTTTCTTT
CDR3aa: CSVRQGNTEAFF

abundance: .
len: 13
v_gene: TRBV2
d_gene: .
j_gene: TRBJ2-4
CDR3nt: TGTGCCAGCAGTGAAGCGCCCGCAAACATTCAGTACTTC
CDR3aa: CASSEAPANIQYF

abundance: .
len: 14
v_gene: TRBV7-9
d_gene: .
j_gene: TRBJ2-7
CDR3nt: TGTGCCAGCAGCTTCCAGAACCCCATAGACGAGCAGTACTTC
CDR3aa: CASSFQNPIDEQYF

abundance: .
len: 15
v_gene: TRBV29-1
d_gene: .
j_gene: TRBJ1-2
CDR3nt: TGCAGCGTAGCTCATCTGCTTCCAGGGGTGGGTGGCTACACCTTC
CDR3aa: CSVAHLLPGVGGYTF

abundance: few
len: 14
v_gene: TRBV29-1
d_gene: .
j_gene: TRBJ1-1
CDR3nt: TGCAGCGTCGGGGCCGGGACATCGAACACTGAAGCTTTCTTT
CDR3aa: CSVGAGTSNTEAFF

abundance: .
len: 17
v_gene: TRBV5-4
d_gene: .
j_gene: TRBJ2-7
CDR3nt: TGTGCCAGCAGCTCCGCCATGATTGGGACGGACTCCTACGAGCAGTACTTC
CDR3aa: CASSSAMIGTDSYEQYF

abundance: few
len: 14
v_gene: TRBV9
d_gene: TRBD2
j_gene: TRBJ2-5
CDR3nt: TGTGCCAGCAGCGCCCCGGGACTAGAGGAGACCCAGTACTTC
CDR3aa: CASSAPGLEETQYF

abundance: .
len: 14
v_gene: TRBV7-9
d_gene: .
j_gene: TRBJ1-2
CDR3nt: TGTGCCAGCAGCTTAGCGCTCAGCGAGCATGGCTACACCTTC
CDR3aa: CASSLALSEHGYTF

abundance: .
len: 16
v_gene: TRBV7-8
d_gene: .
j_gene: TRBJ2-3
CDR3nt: TGTGCCAGCAGCTCCCTTACGCTAGTCAAAAAGGATACGCAGTATTTT
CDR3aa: CASSSLTLVKKDTQYF

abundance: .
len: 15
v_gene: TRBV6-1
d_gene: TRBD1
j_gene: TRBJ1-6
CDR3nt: TGTGCCAGCAGTGCGCCGACAGGGAAAGAATCACCCCTCCACTTT
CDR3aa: CASSAPTGKESPLHF

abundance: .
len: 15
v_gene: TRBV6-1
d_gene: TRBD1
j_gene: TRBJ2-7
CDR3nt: TGTGCCAGCAGGACCGGGACAGAGCCCTCCTACGAGCAGTACTTC
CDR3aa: CASRTGTEPSYEQYF

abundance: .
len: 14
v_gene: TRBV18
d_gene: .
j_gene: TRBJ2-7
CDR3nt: TGTGCCAGCTCGGAGGGGGGTTATGCGAATGTGCAGTACTTC
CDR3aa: CASSEGGYANVQYF

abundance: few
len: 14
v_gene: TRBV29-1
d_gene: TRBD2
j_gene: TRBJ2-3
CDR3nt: TGCAGCGTCGGGACTAGCGGGACGACAGATACGCAGTATTTT
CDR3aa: CSVGTSGTTDTQYF

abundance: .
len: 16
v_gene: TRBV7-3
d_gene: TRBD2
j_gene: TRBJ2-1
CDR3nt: TGTGCCAGCAGCATTAGCGGGACCAACTCCTACAATGAGCAGTTCTTC
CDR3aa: CASSISGTNSYNEQFF

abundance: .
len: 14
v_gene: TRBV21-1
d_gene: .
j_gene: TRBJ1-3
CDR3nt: TGTGCCAGCAGCGGGGGTGGTTGGGGAAACACCATATATTTT
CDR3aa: CASSGGGWGNTIYF

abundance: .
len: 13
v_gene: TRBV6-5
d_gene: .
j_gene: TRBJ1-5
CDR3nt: TGTGCCAGCAGCTCTAGTAGCAATCAGCCCCAGCATTTT
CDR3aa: CASSSSSNQPQHF

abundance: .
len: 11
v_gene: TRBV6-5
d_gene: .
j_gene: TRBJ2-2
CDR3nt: TGTGCCAGCACCTCGGCCGGGGAGCTGTTTTTT
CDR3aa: CASTSAGELFF

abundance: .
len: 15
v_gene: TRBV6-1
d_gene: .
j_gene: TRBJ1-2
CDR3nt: TGTGCCAGCAGTGAAGCAGTGGGGCACGGGTATGGCTACACCTTC
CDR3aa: CASSEAVGHGYGYTF

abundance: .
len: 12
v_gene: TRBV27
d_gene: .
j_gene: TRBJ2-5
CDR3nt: TGTGCCAGCAGTCAGGTGGCCGGAGCCCAGTACTTC
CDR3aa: CASSQVAGAQYF

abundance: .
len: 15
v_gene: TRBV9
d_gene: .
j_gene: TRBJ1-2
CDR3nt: TGTGCCAGCAGCGGGGGAGGGGCGCAAAACTATGGCTACACCTTC
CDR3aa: CASSGGGAQNYGYTF

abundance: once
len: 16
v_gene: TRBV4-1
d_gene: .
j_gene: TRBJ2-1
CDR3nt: TGCGCCAGCAGGCCAAATTCCTTTAGGCAGGGAGGCTTCGGGGTCTTC
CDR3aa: CASRPNSFRQGGFGVF

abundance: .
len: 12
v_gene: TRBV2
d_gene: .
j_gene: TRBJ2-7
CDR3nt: TGTGCCAGCAGGTGGGATTCCTACGAGCAGTACTTC
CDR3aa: CASRWDSYEQYF

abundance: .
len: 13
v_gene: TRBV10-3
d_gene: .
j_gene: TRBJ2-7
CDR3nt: TGTGCCATCAGGCCAAATAGCGACGACGAGCAGTACTTC
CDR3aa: CAIRPNSDDEQYF

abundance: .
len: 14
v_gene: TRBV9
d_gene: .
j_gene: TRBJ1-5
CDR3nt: TGTGCCAGCAGCGTAGCTGAAAGAGGGGGGGTAAGGCATTTT
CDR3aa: CASSVAERGGVRHF

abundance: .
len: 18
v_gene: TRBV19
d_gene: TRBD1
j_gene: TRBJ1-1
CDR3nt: TGTGCCAGTAAACCCTTCTCAGGGGGTGGTTTCTGGAACACTGAAGCTTTCTTT
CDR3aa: CASKPFSGGGFWNTEAFF

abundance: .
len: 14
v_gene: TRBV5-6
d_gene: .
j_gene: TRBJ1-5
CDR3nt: TGTGCCAGCAGCTTGGGAGGAGAAAATCAGCCCCAGCATTTT
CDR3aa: CASSLGGENQPQHF

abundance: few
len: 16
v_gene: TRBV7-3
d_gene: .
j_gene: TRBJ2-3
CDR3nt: TGTGCCAGCAGCTTAGGTGTCTCCAGACGCACAGATACGCAGTATTTT
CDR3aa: CASSLGVSRRTDTQYF

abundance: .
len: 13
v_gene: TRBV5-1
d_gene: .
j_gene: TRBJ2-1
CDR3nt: TGCGCCAGCAGCTTGGGGGACTACAATGAGCAGTTCTTC
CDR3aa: CASSLGDYNEQFF